This T cell receptor (beta chain) was sequenced in a study of shared clonotypes between healthy human individuals. As defined, naive CD8 cells were CD45RO-negative and positively selected for CCR7, with terminally differentiated effector memory CD45RA+ cells excluded. Assay: immunoSEQ multiplex PCR; the TCRdb copy retains only in-frame clones and omits some. The profile covers around 1.9 million clones, with under 95% appearing a single time and more than 1.5% taken by the ten largest. CDR3 length: 14 amino acids. The germline gives CDR1 MDHEN, CDR2 SYDVKM. V shed 6 bases and J 0 bases; nucleotides not matched to a gene: 2.

The source material was naive CD8+ T cells from PBMCs. This sequence was found in a man between 18 and 35 years old in good health. Some clones in this sample may be carry-over from other donors' samples. The V call is TRBV28, the J call TRBJ2-7; 10 bases are a match to TRBD2. In DNA form, the CDR3 reads TGTGCCAGCAGGCTAGCGGGAGTCTCCTACGAGCAGTACTTC. The encoded protein is CASRLAGVSYEQYF.